The 17 T cell receptor beta chains given below trace back to one sample, sequenced in a study of control samples from healthy donors and cancer patients. Generated by immunoSEQ multiplex PCR, the TCRdb table keeps only in-frame clones and is missing some. Here the sample spans roughly 20,000 clones, roughly 80% being singletons. Sequenced input: PBMCs. The receptors were sampled from an elderly man with head and neck cancer.

About this clone: This sample includes further DNA sequences coding for the same CDR3. The V call is TRBV19, the J call TRBJ2-7; D unclear. The germline V gene encodes CDR1 LNHDA and CDR2 SQIVND (reference sequence). The CDR3 totals 14 residues. V was clipped by 2 bases and J by 0 bases, with 8 bases between them. Here the CDR3 reads CASSISGPSYEQYF. The CDR3 bases are TGTGCCAGTAGTATATCCGGGCCCTCCTACGAGCAGTACTTC.

This chain uses TRBV27 with TRBJ2-7; no firm D call. With 6 bases removed from V and 2 bases from J, the gap between germline ends came to 11 bases. The CDR3 spans 13 residues. Germline V gene lookup returns CDR1 MNHEY and CDR2 SMNVEV (reference sequence). Written as DNA, the CDR3 is TGTGCCAGCAGCCGAGGTACCCCCTACGAGCAGTACTTC. Protein: CASSRGTPYEQYF.

The V gene is TRBV25-1, the J gene TRBJ2-3; D is tentatively TRBD1 or TRBD2 (5 bases each). The germline gives CDR1 MGHDK, CDR2 SYGVNS. Between the trimmed V and J ends, which lost 2 bases and 2 bases, there was a span of 14 bases. The CDR3 loop spans 16 amino acids. The CDR3 region has the DNA TGTGCCAGCAGTGAAGGGACGGGGTCTTTCACAGATACGCAGTATTTT. Protein: CASSEGTGSFTDTQYF.

V usage is TRBV29-1 and J usage is TRBJ1-1, with 7 positions matching TRBD1. Germline trimming cut 2 bases from V and 3 bases from J; bases unmatched to any gene: 3. CDR3 length: 13 amino acids. Germline V gene data show CDR1 as SQVTM and CDR2 as ANQGSEA. The CDR3 sequence: CSVEQGVDTEAFF. CDR3 in DNA: TGCAGCGTTGAACAGGGGGTAGACACTGAAGCTTTCTTT.

The CDR3 DNA sequence: TGTGCCAGCAGCCAGAGGACAGGAACTAGCACAGATACGCAGTATTTT. The encoded protein is CASSQRTGTSTDTQYF. The chain combines TRBV14 with TRBJ2-3, with TRBD1 matching 7 bases. V shed 3 bases, J shed 0 bases, and the junction held 6 bases outside the gene matches. The CDR3 sequence is 16 residues long. CDR1 is SGHDN, CDR2 FVKESK, per germline.

The chain has TRBV6-5 and TRBJ1-4; 10 positions match TRBD1. The CDR3 totals 13 residues. Germline-derived CDR1 and CDR2 are MNHEY and SVGAGI. Here the CDR3 DNA reads TGTGCTGCAGGGGGACAGGGGAATGAAAAACTGTTTTTT. This gives the protein CAAGGQGNEKLFF.

The V gene is TRBV7-2, the J gene TRBJ2-4; 9 bases are shared with TRBD1. The CDR3 is 16 amino acids. V lost 6 bases and J lost 1; bases outside the gene matches: 7. CDR1 and CDR2 (germline): SGHTA, FQGNSA. The CDR3 DNA is TGTGCCAGCAGTCAAGCCGGGACAGGGGCCAAAAACATTCAGTACTTC. Translated, it gives CASSQAGTGAKNIQYF. The full variable domain, completed using reference TRBV7-2 and TRBJ2-4, is GAGVSQSPSNKVTEKGKDVELRCDPISGHTALYWYRQSLGQGLEFLIYFQGNSAPDKSGLPSDRFSAERTGGSVSTLTIQRTQQEDSAVYLCASSQAGTGAKNIQYFGAGTRLSVL.

The chain links TRBV12-3 or TRBV12-4 to TRBJ2-7; no reliable D call. The CDR3 consists of 13 residues. V was trimmed by 2 bases and J by 5 bases, leaving 10 bases between them. CDR3 in DNA: TGTGCCAGCAGTTTACACGTTTCGGACGAGCAGTACTTC. It codes for CASSLHVSDEQYF.

V gene TRBV3-1 (or the pseudogene TRBV3-2) combines with J gene TRBJ2-3; 8 bases map to TRBD1. V trimming: 1 base; J trimming: 5 bases; junction bases outside the gene matches: 8. Per the germline V gene, CDR1 is LGHDT and CDR2 is YNNKEL (reference sequence). This CDR3 contains 16 residues. The CDR3 bases are TGTGCCAGCAGCCAAGGAGGCAGGGGGCTGGAAGATACGCAGTATTTT. It is translated as CASSQGGRGLEDTQYF.

The chain has TRBV15 and TRBJ2-1; D not resolved. CDR3 length: 13 amino acids. The germline gives CDR1 LNHNV, CDR2 YYDKDF (reference sequence). Trimming stripped 0 bases from V and 8 bases from J, with 8 bases between. For the CDR3, the DNA is TGTGCCACCAGCAGAGAATACACGGATGAGCAGTTCTTC. This sequence encodes CATSREYTDEQFF.

The rearrangement uses TRBV10-3 and TRBJ1-2, with D possibly matching TRBD1 (5 bases). This CDR3 has 12 residues. Germline CDR1 is ENHRY and CDR2 is SYGVKD. V was pared by 6 bases and J by 5 bases, with 10 bases between. CDR3 DNA sequence: TGTGCCATCAGCGGGGGGGTTTATGGCTACACCTTC. Translation: CAISGGVYGYTF.

The chain has TRBV15 and TRBJ2-7; TRBD1 is a possible D gene (6 bases). Germline values: CDR1 LNHNV, CDR2 YYDKDF (reference sequence). Trimming pared 4 bases from V and 3 bases from J, leaving 13 bases between. CDR3 size: 14 residues. CDR3 residues: CATSTGDTLYEQYF. The CDR3 nucleotides are TGTGCCACCAGCACAGGGGACACCCTCTACGAGCAGTACTTC.

J is TRBJ2-5 and V is TRBV28; D unresolved. Trimming took off 4 bases at V and 4 bases at J, with 10 bases between the two ends. This CDR3 spans 13 amino acids. Germline values: CDR1 MDHEN, CDR2 SYDVKM. CDR3 region: CASSSEPAETQYF. The CDR3 nucleotides are TGTGCCAGCAGTTCCGAGCCGGCAGAGACCCAGTACTTC. The variable domain in full, completed from reference TRBV28 and TRBJ2-5, reads DVKVTQSSRYLVKRTGEKVFLECVQDMDHENMFWYRQDPGLGLRLIYFSYDVKMKEKGDIPEGYSVSREKKERFSLILESASTNQTSMYLCASSSEPAETQYFGPGTRLLVL.

V gene TRBV20-1 combines with J gene TRBJ1-2; possibly TRBD1 for D (6 bases). CDR3 size: 11 residues. Trimming removed 6 bases from V and 5 bases from J, with 10 bases in between. The germline CDR1 and CDR2 sequences are DFQATT and SNEGSKA (reference sequence). DNA of the CDR3: TGCAGTGCCAACAGGGTGTATGGCTACACCTTC. This translates into CSANRVYGYTF.

This clone has just one count. The gene calls are TRBV10-3 and TRBJ1-1, with D unclear. The CDR3 spans 13 residues. CDR1 is ENHRY, CDR2 SYGVKD, per germline. V lost 2 bases to trimming and J lost 3 bases, with 7 bases between them. DNA of the CDR3: TGTGCCATCAGTGAGCTGGATTACACTGAAGCTTTCTTT. It yields the protein CAISELDYTEAFF.

This sequence joins TRBV13 and TRBJ2-1; TRBD2 aligns across 13 bases. CDR3 length: 15 residues. The J segment lost 12 bases and the V segment lost 5 bases, leaving 10 bases of the junction unmatched. Germline V gene lookup returns CDR1 PRHDT and CDR2 FYEKMQ (reference sequence). DNA of the CDR3: TGTGCCAGCAGCCAATTGGGACTAGCGGGAACGGGGCAGTTCTTC. Translation: CASSQLGLAGTGQFF.

This chain uses TRBV11-2 with TRBJ1-2; TRBD1 matches at 10 bases. This CDR3 is 14 amino acids long. V was pared by 5 bases and J by 6 bases, with 6 bases of the junction left unmatched. Per the germline V gene, CDR1 is SGHAT and CDR2 is FQNNGV. This chain's CDR3 is CASSLAGQGNGYTF. CDR3 bases: TGTGCCAGCAGCCTGGCGGGACAGGGGAATGGCTACACCTTC.